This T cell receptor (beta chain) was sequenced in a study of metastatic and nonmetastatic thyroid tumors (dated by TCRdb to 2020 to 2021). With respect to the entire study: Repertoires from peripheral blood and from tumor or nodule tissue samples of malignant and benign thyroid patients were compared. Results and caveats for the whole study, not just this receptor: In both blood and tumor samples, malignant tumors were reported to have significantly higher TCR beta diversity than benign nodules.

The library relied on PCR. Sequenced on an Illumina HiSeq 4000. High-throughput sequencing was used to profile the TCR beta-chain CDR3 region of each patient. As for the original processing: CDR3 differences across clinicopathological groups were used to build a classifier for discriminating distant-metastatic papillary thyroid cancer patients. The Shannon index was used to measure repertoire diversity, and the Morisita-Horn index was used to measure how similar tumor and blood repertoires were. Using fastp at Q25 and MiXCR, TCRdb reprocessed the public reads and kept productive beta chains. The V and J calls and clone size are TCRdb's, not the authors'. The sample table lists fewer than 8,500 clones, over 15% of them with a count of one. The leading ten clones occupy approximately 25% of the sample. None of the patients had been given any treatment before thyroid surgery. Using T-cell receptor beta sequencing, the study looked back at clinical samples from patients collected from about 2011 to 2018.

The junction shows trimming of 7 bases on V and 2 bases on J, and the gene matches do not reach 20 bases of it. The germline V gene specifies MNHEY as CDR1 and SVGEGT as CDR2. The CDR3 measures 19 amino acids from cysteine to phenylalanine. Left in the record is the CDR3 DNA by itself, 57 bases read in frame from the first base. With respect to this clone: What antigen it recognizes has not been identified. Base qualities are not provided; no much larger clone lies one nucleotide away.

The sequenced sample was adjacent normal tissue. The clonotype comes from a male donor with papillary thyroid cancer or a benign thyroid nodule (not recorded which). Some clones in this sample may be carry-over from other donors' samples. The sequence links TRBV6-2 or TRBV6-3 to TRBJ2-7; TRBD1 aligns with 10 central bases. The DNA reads TGTGCCAGCATATTCCGGGACAGGGGAAGTAGCGGATGGCCCTACGAGCAGTACTTC. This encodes CASIFRDRGSSGWPYEQYF.